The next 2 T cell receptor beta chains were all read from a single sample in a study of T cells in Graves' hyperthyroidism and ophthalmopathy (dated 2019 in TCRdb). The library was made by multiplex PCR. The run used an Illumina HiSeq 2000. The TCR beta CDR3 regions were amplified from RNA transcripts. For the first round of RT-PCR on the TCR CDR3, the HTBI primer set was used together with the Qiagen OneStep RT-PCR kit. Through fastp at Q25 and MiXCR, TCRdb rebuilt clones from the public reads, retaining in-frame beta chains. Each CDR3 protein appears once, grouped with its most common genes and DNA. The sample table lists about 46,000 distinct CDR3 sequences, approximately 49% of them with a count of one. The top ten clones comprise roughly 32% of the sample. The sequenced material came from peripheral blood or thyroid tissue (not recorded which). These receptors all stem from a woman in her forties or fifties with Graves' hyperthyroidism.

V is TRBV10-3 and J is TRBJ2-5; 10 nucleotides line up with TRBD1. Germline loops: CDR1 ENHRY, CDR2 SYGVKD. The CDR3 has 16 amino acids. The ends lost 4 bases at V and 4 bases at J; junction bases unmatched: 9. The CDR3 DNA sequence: TGTGCCATCAGTGGTCGACAGGGGGCGATCGGAGAGACCCAGTACTTC. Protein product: CAISGRQGAIGETQYF.

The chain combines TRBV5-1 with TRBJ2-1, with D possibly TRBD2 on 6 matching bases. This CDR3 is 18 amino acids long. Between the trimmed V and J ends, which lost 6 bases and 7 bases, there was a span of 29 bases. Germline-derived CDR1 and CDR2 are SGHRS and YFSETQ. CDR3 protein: CASTDHTGLGPVQNEQFF. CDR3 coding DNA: TGCGCCAGCACCGACCACACGGGACTCGGGCCCGTGCAGAATGAGCAGTTCTTC.